The T cell receptor beta chain described here comes from a study of T cell changes during pregnancy in multiple sclerosis. Trimming cost V 0 bases and J 4 bases, with 18 bases left between them. Germline V gene data show CDR1 as MNHEY and CDR2 as SMNVEV (reference sequence). CDR3 length: 17 amino acids. The sample holds one count of this clone. Some clones are missing from TCRdb's copy, which holds only in-frame ones; the method was immunoSEQ multiplex PCR. Altogether tens of thousands of clones are present, roughly nine tenths being singletons, with the ten largest covering approximately 1.1%. This material consisted of peripheral blood, taken in the third trimester of pregnancy. The sequence derives from a female donor with multiple sclerosis, enrolled in a pregnancy study. V usage is TRBV27 and J usage is TRBJ1-2; D perhaps matches TRBD1 (6 bases). In nucleotides, the CDR3 is TGTGCCAGCAGTTTATCGATGGCCCCCGGCAGGGGCTATGGCTACACCTTC. Its translation: CASSLSMAPGRGYGYTF.